This T cell receptor (beta chain) was observed in a study of blood T cell repertoires in COVID-19. Study overall: Whether acute or convalescent, the COVID-19 samples came from the United States, Italy and Spain.

Germline V gene lookup returns CDR1 ENHRY and CDR2 SYGVKD. Trimming took 4 bases from V and 7 from J, leaving 16 bases between them. The CDR3 has 15 amino acids. Method: immunoSEQ multiplex PCR; TCRdb's copy keeps in-frame clones and lacks some. The sample consists of 260,000 or so clones, nearly 90% of them appearing once. Sequenced input: peripheral blood. The receptor was isolated from a human donor in a cohort sampled during active COVID-19. This chain uses TRBV10-3 with TRBJ1-4; tentative D call: TRBD1 (5 bases). CDR3 amino acids: CAISAERTIGEKLFF. CDR3 coding DNA: TGTGCCATCAGTGCCGAAAGGACAATCGGTGAAAAACTGTTTTTT.